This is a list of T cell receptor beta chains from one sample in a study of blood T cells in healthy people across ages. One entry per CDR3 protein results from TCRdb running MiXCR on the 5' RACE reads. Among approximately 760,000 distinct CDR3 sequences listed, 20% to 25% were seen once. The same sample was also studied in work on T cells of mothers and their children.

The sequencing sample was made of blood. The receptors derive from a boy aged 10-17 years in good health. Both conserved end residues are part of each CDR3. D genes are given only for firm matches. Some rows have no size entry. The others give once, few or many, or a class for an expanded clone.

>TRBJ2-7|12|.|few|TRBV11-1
TGTGCCAGCAGCCTCCCGTTCCTCGAGCAGTACTTC
CASSLPFLEQYF
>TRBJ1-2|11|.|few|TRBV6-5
TGTGCCAGCAAGGGGGTTGATGGCTACACCTTC
CASKGVDGYTF
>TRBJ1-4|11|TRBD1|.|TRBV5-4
TGTGCCAGCAGCTATGGGGGACAGAAGTTTTTT
CASSYGGQKFF
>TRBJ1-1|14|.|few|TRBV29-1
TGCAGCGTTGAACTGGGGGGCCGGAACACTGAAGCTTTCTTT
CSVELGGRNTEAFF
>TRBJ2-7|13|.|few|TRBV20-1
TGCAGTGCTCCTCGGACAGACCGTTGGGAGCAGTACTTC
CSAPRTDRWEQYF
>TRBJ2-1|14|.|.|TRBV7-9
TGTGCCAGCAGCTCTACAGGGCATTCCAATGAGCAGTTCTTC
CASSSTGHSNEQFF
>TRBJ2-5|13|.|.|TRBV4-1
TGCGCCAGCAGCCAGGCCTATTGGGAGACCCAGTACTTC
CASSQAYWETQYF
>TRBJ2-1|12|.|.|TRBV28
TGTGCCAGCTTTAGCTCCTACAATGAGCAGTTCTTC
CASFSSYNEQFF
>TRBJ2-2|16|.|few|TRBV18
TGTGCCAGCTCACAATTGCCGGGGCCGAACACCGGGGAGCTGTTTTTT
CASSQLPGPNTGELFF
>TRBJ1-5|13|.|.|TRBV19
TGTGCCAGTAGTCCCCAAGGGATCCAGCCCCAGCATTTT
CASSPQGIQPQHF
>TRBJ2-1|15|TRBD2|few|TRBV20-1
TGCAGTGCTAGAGGTGGACTAGCGGGAGTGGGTGGGCAGTTCTTC
CSARGGLAGVGGQFF
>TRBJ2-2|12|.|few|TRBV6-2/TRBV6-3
TGCGGGACGGGGCGGAACACCGGGGAGCTGTTTTTT
CGTGRNTGELFF
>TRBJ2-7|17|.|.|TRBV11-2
TGTGCCAGCAGCTTAGCACGCGGACAGTTCCCCTCCTGCGAGCAGTACTTC
CASSLARGQFPSCEQYF
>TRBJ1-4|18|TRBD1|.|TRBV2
TGTGCCAGCAGTACTCCCAGGGGGCGCGAAGGGGTTAATGAAAAACTGTTTTTT
CASSTPRGREGVNEKLFF
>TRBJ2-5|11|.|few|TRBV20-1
TGCAGTGCTAGAGAAGACTGGACCCAGTACTTC
CSAREDWTQYF
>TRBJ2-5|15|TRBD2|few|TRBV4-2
TGTGCCAGCAGCCAAGATCTGCGGGGGGCTCAGACCCAGTACTTC
CASSQDLRGAQTQYF
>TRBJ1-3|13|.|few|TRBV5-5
TGTGCCAGCAGCTTATCGGGGGACTACACCATATATTTT
CASSLSGDYTIYF
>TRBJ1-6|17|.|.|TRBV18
TGTGCCAGCTCACCGCGTGTGGTATCAGTACGAGATTCACCCCTCCACTTT
CASSPRVVSVRDSPLHF
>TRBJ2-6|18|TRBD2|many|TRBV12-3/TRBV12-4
TGTGCCAGCAGTCCTCCCCGGGGGGGGGTTTCTGGGGCCAACGTCCTGACTTTC
CASSPPRGGVSGANVLTF
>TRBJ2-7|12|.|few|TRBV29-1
TGCAGCGCCACGGGATCCAACTACGAGCAGTACTTC
CSATGSNYEQYF
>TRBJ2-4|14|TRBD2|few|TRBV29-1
TGCAGCGTAAGGACTAGCGGGGGGAAGAGCATTCAGTACTTC
CSVRTSGGKSIQYF
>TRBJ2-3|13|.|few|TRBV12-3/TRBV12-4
TGTGCCAGCTTGGACCGGCTCACAGATACGCAGTATTTT
CASLDRLTDTQYF
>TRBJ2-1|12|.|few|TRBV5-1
TGCGCCAGCAGCTGGGGAAGCGGTGAGCAGTTCTTC
CASSWGSGEQFF
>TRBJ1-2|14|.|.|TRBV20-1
TGCAGTGCCCGCGAAGGGCAGGTTTCTGGTGGCTACACCTTC
CSAREGQVSGGYTF
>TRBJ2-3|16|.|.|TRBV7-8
TGTGCCAGCAGCTTAGTCCCGGGACACAACACAGATACGCAGTATTTT
CASSLVPGHNTDTQYF
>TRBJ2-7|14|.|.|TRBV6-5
TGTGCCAGCAGTTACGGTGTAGGCTCATACGAGCAGTACTTC
CASSYGVGSYEQYF
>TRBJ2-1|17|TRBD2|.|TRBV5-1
TGCGCCAGCAGCTGGGGACGGGGGGAAATAATCTCCTATGAGCAGTTCTTC
CASSWGRGEIISYEQFF
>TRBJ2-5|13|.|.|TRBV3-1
TGTGCCAGCAGCCAAGGTGGGGGACAGACCCAGTACTTC
CASSQGGGQTQYF
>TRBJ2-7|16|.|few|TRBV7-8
TGTGCCAGCAGCCAACCCTCGGCCCCCGAGAGACGCGAGCAGTACTTC
CASSQPSAPERREQYF
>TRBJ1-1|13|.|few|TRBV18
TGTGCCAGCTCAGAACATAAGAACACTGAAGCTTTCTTT
CASSEHKNTEAFF
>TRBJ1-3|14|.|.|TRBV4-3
TGCGCCAGCAGCCACCCGGACTCTGGAAACACCATATATTTT
CASSHPDSGNTIYF
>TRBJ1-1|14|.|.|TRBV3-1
TGTGCCAGCAGCCCTCGGATATCATCCCCTGAAGCTTTCTTT
CASSPRISSPEAFF
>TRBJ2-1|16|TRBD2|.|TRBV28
TGTGCCAGCAGTCCACTACTAGCGAGAGTGAGCAATGAGCAGTTCTTC
CASSPLLARVSNEQFF
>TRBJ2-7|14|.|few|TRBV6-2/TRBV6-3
TGTGCCAGCAGTTACCTGTCCGGCTCCTACGAGCAGTACTTC
CASSYLSGSYEQYF
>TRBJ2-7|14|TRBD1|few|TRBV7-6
TGTGCCAGCAGGTCGGACAGGGGTTTGGGAGAGCAGTACTTC
CASRSDRGLGEQYF
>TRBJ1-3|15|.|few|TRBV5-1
TGCGCCAGCAGCGTCGCTTACCCCTCTGGAAACACCATATATTTT
CASSVAYPSGNTIYF
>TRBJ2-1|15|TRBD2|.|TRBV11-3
TGTGCCAGCAGCCCCCGGACTAGCGGGGTGGATGAGCAGTTCTTC
CASSPRTSGVDEQFF
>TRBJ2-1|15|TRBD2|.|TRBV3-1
TGTGCCAGCACCCCGGGACTAGCGGGGGAGGGTGAGCAGTTCTTC
CASTPGLAGEGEQFF
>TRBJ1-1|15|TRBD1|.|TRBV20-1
TGCAGTGCGAAAAAGACCGGGACAGCTAACACTGAAGCTTTCTTT
CSAKKTGTANTEAFF
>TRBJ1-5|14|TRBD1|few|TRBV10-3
TGTGCCACGGGGACAGGGGAAAGCAATCAGCCCCAGCATTTT
CATGTGESNQPQHF
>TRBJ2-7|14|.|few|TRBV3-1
TGTGCCGGCAGCCCAGGGGACTCCTCCTACGAGCAGTACTTC
CAGSPGDSSYEQYF
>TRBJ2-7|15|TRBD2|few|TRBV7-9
TGTGCCAGCAGCTCCCGACTAGCGGTCGGCTACGAGCAGTACTTC
CASSSRLAVGYEQYF
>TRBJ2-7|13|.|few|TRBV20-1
TGCAGTGCTAGAGGCGGTGCTTCCTACGAGCAGTACTTC
CSARGGASYEQYF
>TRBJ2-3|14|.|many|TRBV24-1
TGTGCCACCAGTGATTTGACTAGTACAGATACGCAGTATTTT
CATSDLTSTDTQYF
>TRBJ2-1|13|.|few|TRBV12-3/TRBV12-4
TGTGCCAGCAGTTTGTGGCAGGGCAATGAGCAGTTCTTC
CASSLWQGNEQFF
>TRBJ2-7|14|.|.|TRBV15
TGTGCCACCAGCAGAGGAGGGGTCGGCTACGAGCAGTACTTC
CATSRGGVGYEQYF
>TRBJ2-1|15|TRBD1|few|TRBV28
TGTGCCAGCAGGCTCGGACAGGGGGGTTACAATGAGCAGTTCTTC
CASRLGQGGYNEQFF
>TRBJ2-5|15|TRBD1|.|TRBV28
TGTGCCAGCAGTTTACCCGGGACAGGAAGAGAGACCCAGTACTTC
CASSLPGTGRETQYF
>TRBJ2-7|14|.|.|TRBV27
TGTGCCAGCCGCTCACCGGGATCCTTCTTTTCGGAGTACTTC
CASRSPGSFFSEYF
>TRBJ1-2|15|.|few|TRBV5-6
TGTGCCAGCATTTCACCCTCCGGGGGCCCGGATGGCTACACCTTC
CASISPSGGPDGYTF
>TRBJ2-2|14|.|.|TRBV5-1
TGCGCCAGCAGCTTGGACCCCGTGGTCGGGGAGCTGTTTTTT
CASSLDPVVGELFF
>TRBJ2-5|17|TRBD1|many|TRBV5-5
TGTGCCAGCAGCACCCTAGGGACAGGGGGACCACAAGAGACCCAGTACTTC
CASSTLGTGGPQETQYF
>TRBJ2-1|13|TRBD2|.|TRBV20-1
TGCAGTGCTGGGACTAGCGGGGCATGGGAGCAGTTCTTC
CSAGTSGAWEQFF